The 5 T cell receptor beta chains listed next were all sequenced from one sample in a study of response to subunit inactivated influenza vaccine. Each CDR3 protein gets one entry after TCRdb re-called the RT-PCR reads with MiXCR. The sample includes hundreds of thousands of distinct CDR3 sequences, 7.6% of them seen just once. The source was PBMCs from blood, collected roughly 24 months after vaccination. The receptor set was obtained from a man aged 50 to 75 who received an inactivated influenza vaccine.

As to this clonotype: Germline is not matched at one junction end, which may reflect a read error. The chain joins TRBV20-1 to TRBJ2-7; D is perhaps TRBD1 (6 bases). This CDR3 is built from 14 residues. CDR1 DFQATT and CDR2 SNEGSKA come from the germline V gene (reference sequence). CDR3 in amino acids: CSAISGTFSYERYF. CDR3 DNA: TGCAGTGCTATCTCCGGGACATTTTCCTACGAGCGGTACTTC.

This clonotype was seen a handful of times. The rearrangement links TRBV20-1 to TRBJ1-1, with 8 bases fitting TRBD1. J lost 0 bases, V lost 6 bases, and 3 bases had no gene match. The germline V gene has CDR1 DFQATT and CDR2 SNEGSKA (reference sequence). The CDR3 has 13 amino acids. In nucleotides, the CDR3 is TGCAGTGCCGAGGACAGGGTGAACACTGAAGCTTTCTTT. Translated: CSAEDRVNTEAFF.

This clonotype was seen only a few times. CDR3 region: CAISLGFGYTF. The CDR3 DNA reads as TGTGCCATCAGTCTAGGGTTTGGCTACACCTTC. V is TRBV10-3 and J is TRBJ1-2, with unresolved D. The V gene's germline CDR1 is ENHRY and CDR2 SYGVKD. With 5 bases removed from V and 7 bases from J, the gap between germline ends came to 8 bases. The CDR3 is 11 amino acids.

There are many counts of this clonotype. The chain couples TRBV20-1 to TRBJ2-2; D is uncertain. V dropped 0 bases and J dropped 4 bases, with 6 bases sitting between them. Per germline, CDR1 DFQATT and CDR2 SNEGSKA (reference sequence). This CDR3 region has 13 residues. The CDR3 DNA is TGCAGTGCTAGAGATATAGGCACCGGGGAGCTGTTTTTT. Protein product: CSARDIGTGELFF.

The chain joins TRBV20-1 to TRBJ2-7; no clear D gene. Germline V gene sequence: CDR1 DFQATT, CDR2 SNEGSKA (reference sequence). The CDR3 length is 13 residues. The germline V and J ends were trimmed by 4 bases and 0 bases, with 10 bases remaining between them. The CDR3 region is CSAKFLTSYEQYF. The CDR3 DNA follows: TGCAGTGCTAAGTTCCTCACCTCCTACGAGCAGTACTTC.